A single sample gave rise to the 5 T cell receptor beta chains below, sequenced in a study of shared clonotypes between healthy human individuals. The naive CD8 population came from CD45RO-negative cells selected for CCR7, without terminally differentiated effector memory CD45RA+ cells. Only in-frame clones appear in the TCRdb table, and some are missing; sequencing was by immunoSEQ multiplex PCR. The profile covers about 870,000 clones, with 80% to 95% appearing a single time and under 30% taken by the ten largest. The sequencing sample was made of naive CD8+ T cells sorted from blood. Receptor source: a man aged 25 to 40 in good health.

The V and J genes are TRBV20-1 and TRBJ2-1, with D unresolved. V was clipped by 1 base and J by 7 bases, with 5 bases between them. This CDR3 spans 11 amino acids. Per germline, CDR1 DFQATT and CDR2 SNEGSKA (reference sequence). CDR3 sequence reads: CSARAGNEQFF. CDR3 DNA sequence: TGCAGTGCTAGAGCCGGGAATGAGCAGTTCTTC.

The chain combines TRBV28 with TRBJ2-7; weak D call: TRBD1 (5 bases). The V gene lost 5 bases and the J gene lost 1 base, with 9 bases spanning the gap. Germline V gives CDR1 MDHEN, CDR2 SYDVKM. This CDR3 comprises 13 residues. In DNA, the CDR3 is TGTGCCAGCAGTAAAGGGGCTTCCTACGAGCAGTACTTC. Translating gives CASSKGASYEQYF. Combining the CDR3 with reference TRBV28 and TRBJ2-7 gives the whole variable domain DVKVTQSSRYLVKRTGEKVFLECVQDMDHENMFWYRQDPGLGLRLIYFSYDVKMKEKGDIPEGYSVSREKKERFSLILESASTNQTSMYLCASSKGASYEQYFGPGTRLTVT.

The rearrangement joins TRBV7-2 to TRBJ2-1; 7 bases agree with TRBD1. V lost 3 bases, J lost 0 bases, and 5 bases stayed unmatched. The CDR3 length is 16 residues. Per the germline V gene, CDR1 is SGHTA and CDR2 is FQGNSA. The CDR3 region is CASSFRTGSSYNEQFF. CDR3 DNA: TGTGCCAGCAGCTTCCGGACAGGCAGCTCCTACAATGAGCAGTTCTTC.

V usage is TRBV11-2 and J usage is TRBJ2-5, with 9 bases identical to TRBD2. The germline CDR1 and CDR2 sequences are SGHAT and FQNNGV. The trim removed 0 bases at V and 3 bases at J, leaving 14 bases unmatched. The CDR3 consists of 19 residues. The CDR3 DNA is TGTGCCAGCAGCTTAGATTGGGGAGAGGAGACTAGCGGAGAAGAGACCCAGTACTTC. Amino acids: CASSLDWGEETSGEETQYF.

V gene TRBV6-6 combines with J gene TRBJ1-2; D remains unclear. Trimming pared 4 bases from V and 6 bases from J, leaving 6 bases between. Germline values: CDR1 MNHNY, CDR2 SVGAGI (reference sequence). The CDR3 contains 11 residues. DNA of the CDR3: TGTGCCAGCAGTTTGGAAGATGGCTACACCTTC. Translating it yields CASSLEDGYTF.